The next 2 T cell receptor beta chains were all read from a single sample in a study of radiotherapy plus CTLA-4 blockade in lung cancer. Generated by immunoSEQ multiplex PCR, the TCRdb table keeps only in-frame clones and is missing some. The sample includes tens of thousands of clones, 65% to 85% seen only once; the top ten take around 7.7%. Here the sequenced sample was peripheral blood, taken from a patient treated with radiotherapy plus ipilimumab. The receptors stem from a human donor with non-small cell lung cancer who had stable disease on radiotherapy plus ipilimumab.

J is TRBJ1-1 and V is TRBV11-2; no firm D call. The CDR3 totals 14 residues. Looked up from germline, CDR1 is SGHAT and CDR2 is FQNNGV. Trimming cost V 0 bases and J 8 bases, with 13 bases left between them. The CDR3 bases are TGTGCCAGCAGCTTAGAGGGCAGGTCGTCAGAAGCTTTCTTT. This sequence encodes CASSLEGRSSEAFF.

This clone came up a few times. The genes are TRBV28 and TRBJ1-6; D is undetermined. CDR1 MDHEN and CDR2 SYDVKM come from the germline V gene. The CDR3 has 11 residues. Trimming took 8 bases from V and 10 from J, leaving 9 bases between them. CDR3 in amino acids: CASSIRSPLHF. The CDR3 bases are TGTGCCAGCTCCATCAGGTCACCCCTCCACTTT.